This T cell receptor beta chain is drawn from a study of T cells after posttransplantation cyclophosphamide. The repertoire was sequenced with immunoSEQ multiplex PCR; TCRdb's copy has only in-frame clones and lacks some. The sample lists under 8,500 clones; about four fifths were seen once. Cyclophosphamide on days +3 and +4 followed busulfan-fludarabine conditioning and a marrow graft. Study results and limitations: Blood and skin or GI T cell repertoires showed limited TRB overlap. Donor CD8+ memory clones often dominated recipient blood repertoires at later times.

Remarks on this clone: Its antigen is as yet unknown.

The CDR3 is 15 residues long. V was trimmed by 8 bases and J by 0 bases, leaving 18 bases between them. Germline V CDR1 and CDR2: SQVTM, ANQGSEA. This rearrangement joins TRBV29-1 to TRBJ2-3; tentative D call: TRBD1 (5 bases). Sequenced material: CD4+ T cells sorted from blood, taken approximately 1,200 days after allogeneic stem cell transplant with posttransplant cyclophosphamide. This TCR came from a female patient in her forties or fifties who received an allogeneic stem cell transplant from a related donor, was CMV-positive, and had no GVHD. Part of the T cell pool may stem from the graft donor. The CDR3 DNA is TGCAGCACCGCCTGGACACCTCATAGCACAGATACGCAGTATTTT. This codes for CSTAWTPHSTDTQYF.